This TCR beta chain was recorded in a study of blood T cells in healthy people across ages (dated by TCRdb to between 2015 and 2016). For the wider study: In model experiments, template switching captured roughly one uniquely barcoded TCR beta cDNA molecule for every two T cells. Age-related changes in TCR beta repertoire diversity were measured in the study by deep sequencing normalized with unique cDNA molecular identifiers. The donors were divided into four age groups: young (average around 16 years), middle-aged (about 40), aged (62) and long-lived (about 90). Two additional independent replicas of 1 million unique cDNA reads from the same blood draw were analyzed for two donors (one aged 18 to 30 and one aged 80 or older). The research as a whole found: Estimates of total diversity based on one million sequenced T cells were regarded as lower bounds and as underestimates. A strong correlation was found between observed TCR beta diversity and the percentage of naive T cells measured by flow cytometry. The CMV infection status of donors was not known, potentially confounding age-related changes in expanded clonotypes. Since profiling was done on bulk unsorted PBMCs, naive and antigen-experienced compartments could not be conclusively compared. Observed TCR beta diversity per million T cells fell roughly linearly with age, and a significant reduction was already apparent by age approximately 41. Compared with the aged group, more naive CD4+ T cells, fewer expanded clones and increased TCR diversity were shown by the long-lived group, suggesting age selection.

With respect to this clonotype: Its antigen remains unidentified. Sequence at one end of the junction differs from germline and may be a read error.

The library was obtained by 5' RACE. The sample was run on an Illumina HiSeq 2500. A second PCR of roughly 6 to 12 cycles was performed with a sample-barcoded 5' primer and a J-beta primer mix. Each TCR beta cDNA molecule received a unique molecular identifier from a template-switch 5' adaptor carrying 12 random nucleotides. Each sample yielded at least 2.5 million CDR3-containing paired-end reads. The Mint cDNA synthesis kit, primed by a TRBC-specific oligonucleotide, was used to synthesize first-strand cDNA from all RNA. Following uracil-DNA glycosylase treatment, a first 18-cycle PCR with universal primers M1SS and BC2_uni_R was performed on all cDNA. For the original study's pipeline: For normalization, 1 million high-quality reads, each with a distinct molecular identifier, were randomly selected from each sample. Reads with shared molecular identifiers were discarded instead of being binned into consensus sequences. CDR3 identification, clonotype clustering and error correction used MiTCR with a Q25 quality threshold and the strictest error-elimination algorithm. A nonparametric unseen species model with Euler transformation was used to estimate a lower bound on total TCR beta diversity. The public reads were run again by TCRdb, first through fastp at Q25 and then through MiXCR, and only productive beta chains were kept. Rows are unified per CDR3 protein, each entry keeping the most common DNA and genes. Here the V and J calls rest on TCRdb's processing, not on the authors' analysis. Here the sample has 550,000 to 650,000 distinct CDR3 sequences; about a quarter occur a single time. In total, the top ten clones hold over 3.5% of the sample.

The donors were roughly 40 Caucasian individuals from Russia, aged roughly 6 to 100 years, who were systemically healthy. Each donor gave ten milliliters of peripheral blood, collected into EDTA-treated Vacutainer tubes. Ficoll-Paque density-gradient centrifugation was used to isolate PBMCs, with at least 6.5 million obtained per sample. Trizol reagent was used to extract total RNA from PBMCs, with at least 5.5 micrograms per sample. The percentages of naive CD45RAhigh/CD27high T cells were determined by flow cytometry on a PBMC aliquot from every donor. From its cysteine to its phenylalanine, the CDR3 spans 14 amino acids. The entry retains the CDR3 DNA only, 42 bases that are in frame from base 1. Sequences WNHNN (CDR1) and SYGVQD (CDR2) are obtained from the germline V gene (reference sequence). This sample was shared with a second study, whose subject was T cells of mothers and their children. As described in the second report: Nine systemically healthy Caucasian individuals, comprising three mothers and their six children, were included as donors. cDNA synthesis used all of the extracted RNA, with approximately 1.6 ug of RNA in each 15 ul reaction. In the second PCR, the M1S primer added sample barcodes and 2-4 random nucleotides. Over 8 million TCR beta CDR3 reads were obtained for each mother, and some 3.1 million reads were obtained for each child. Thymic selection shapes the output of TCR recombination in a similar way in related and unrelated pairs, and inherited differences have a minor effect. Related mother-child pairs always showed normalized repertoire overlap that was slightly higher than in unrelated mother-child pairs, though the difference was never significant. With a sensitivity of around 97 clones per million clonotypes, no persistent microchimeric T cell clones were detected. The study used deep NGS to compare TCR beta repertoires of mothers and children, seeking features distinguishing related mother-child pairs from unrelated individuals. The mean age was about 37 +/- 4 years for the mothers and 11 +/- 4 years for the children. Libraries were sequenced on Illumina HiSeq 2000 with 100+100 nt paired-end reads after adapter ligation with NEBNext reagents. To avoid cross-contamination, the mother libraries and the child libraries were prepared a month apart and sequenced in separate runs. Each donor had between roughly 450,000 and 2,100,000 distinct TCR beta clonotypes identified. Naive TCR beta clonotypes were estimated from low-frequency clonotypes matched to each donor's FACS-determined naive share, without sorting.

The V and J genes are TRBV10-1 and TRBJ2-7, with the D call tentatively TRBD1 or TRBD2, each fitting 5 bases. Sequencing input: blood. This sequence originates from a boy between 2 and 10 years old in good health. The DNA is TGCGCCAGCAGTGAGTACGGGACGACCTACGGGCAGTACTTC. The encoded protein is CASSEYGTTYGQYF.